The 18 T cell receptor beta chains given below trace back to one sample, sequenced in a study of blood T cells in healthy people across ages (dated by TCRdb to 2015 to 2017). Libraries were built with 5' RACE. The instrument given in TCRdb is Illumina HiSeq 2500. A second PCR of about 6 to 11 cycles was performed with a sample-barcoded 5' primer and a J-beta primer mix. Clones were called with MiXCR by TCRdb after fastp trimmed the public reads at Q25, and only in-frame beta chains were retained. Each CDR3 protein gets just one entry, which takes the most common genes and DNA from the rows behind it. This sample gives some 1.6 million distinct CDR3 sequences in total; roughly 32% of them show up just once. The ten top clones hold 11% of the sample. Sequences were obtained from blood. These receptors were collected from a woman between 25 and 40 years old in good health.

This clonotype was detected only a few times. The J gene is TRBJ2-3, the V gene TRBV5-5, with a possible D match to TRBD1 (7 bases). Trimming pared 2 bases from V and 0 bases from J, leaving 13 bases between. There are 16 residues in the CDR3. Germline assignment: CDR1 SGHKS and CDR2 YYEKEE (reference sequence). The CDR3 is CASSFRGDLSTDTQYF. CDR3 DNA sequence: TGTGCCAGCAGCTTCAGGGGGGACCTAAGCACAGATACGCAGTATTTT.

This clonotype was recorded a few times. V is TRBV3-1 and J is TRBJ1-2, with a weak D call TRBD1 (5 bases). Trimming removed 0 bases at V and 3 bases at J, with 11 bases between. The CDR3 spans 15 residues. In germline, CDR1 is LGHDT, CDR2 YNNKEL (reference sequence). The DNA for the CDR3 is TGTGCCAGCAGCCAAGAACGGCAGGGCGACTATGGCTACACCTTC. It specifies CASSQERQGDYGYTF.

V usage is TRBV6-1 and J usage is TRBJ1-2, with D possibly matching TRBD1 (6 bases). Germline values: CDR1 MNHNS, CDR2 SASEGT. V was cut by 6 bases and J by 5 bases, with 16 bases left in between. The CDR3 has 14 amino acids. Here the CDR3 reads CASRQDSLGYGYTF. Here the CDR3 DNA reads TGTGCCAGCAGGCAGGACAGCCTAGGATATGGCTACACCTTC.

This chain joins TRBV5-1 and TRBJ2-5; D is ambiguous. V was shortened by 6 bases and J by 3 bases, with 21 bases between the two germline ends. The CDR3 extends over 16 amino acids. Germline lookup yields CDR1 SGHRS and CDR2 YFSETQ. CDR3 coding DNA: TGCGCCAGCATCCCCGGAGCGCAAATGGGGAAAGAGACCCAGTACTTC. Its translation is CASIPGAQMGKETQYF. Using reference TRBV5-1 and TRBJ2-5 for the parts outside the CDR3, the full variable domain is KAGVTQTPRYLIKTRGQQVTLSCSPISGHRSVSWYQQTPGQGLQFLFEYFSETQRNKGNFPGRFSGRQFSNSRSEMNVSTLELGDSALYLCASIPGAQMGKETQYFGPGTRLLVL.

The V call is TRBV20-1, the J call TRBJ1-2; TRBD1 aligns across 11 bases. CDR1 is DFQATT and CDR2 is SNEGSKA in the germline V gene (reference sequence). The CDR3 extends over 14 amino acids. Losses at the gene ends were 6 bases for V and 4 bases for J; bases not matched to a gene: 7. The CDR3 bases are TGCAGTGCCTCGGGACAGGGGGTGGGCTATGGCTACACCTTC. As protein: CSASGQGVGYGYTF.

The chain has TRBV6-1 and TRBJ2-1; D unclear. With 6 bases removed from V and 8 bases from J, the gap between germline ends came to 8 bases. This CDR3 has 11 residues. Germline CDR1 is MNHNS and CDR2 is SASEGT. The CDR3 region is CASRDLHEQFF. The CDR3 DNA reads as TGTGCCAGCAGGGATCTTCATGAGCAGTTCTTC.

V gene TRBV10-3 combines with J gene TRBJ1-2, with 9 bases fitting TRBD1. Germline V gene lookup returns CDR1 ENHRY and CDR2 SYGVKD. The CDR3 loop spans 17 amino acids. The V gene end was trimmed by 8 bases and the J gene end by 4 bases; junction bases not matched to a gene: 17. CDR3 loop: CAIPVREPLTGGYGYTF. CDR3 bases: TGTGCCATCCCGGTGAGGGAGCCTTTGACAGGGGGCTATGGCTACACCTTC.

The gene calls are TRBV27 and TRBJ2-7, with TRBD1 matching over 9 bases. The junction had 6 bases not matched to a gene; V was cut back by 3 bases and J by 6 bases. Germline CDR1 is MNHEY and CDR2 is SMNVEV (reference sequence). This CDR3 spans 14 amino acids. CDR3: CASSFTGGEAEQYF. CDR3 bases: TGTGCCAGCAGTTTCACAGGGGGCGAAGCCGAGCAGTACTTC.

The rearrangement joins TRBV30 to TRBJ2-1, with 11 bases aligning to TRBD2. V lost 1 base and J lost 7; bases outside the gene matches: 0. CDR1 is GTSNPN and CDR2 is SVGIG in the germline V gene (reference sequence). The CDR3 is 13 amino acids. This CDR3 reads CAWSASGRNEQFF. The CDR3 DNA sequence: TGTGCCTGGAGTGCTAGCGGGAGGAATGAGCAGTTCTTC. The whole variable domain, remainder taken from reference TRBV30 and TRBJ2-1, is SQTIHQWPATLVQPVGSPLSLECTVEGTSNPNLYWYRQAAGRGLQLLFYSVGIGQISSEVPQNLSASRPQDRQFILSSKKLLLSDSGFYLCAWSASGRNEQFFGPGTRLTVL.

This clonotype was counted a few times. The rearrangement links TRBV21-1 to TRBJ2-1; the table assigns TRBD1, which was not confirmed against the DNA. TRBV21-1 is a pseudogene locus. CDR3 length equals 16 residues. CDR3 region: CASSTMGQPLYNEQFF. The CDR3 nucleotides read TGTGCCAGCAGCACCATGGGACAGCCTTTATACAATGAGCAGTTCTTC.

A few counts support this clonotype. This CDR3 reads CATSPTGEGNIQYF. CDR3 nucleotide sequence: TGTGCCACTTCACCGACAGGGGAGGGAAACATTCAGTACTTC. The chain links TRBV14 to TRBJ2-4, with D perhaps TRBD1 (8 bases). The germline V gene has CDR1 SGHDN and CDR2 FVKESK. The CDR3 runs 14 residues. Trimming took off 10 bases at V and 6 bases at J, with 19 bases between the two ends.

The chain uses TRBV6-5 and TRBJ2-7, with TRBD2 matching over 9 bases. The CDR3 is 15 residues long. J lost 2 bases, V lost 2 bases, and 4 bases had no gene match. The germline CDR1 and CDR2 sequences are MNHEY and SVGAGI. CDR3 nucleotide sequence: TGTGCCAGCAGTTACGGTGGCGGGAGGGCCTACGAGCAGTACTTC. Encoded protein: CASSYGGGRAYEQYF.

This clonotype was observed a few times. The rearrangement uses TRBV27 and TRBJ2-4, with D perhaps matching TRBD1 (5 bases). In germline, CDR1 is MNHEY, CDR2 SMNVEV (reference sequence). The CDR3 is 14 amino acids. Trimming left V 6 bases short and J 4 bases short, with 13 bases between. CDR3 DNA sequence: TGTGCCAGCAGCAGCAGGCAGGGTAAAAACATTCAGTACTTC. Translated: CASSSRQGKNIQYF.

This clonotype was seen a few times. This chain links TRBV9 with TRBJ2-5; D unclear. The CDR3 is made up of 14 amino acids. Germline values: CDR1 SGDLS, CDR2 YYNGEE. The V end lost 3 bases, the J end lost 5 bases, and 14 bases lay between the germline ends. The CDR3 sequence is CASSGTASGETQYF. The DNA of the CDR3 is TGTGCCAGCAGCGGGACGGCTTCCGGGGAGACCCAGTACTTC.

In DNA form, the CDR3 reads TGTGCCAGCAGCGAGGGTTGGACCGGGGAGCTGTTTTTT. Translation gives CASSEGWTGELFF. The chain is built from TRBV2 and TRBJ2-2; D perhaps matches TRBD2 (5 bases). Per germline, CDR1 SNHLY and CDR2 FYNNEI. Between the trimmed V and J ends, which lost 6 bases and 5 bases, there was a span of 10 bases. The CDR3 has 13 residues.

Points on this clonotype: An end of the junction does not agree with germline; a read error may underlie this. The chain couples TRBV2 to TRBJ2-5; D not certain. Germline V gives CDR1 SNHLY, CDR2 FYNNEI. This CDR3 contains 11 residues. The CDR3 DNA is TGTGCCAGCCAGAGGCAAGAGACCCTGTACTTC. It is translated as CASQRQETLYF. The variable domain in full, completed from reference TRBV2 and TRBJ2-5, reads EPEVTQTPSHQVTQMGQEVILRCVPISNHLYFYWYRQILGQKVEFLVSFYNNEISEKSEIFDDQFSVERPDGSNFTLKIRSTKLEDSAMYFCASQRQETLYFGPGTRLLVL.

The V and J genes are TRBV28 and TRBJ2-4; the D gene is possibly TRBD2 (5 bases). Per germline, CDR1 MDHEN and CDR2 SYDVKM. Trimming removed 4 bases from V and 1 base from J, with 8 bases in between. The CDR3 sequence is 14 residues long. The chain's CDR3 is CASSSRGAKNIQYF. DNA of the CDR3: TGTGCCAGCAGTTCTCGGGGTGCCAAAAACATTCAGTACTTC.

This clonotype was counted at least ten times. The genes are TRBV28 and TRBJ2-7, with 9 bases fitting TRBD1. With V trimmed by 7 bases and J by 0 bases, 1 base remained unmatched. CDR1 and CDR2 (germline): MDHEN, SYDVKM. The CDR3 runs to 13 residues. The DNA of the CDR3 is TGTGCCAGCAAGACAGGGGGCTCCTACGAGCAGTACTTC. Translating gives CASKTGGSYEQYF.